The next 3 T cell receptor beta chains were all read from a single sample in a study of cytomegalovirus exposure and HLA in healthy donors. Here immunoSEQ multiplex PCR was the method, and the copy in TCRdb shows in-frame clones only, minus some. The sample includes about 190,000 clones, more than 75% of them seen just once. Sequenced material: PBMCs. The receptor set was obtained from a man younger than 35 in good health and CMV-seropositive.

The J gene is TRBJ2-3, the V gene TRBV15, with D unclear. The V end was cut by 4 bases, the J end by 5 bases, with 16 bases between. CDR1 and CDR2 from the germline V gene are LNHNV and YYDKDF (reference sequence). CDR3 length: 15 amino acids. The CDR3 bases are TGTGCCACCAGCACCCTCGAATGGGCCCTAGATACGCAGTATTTT. This encodes CATSTLEWALDTQYF.

The genes are TRBV10-3 and TRBJ1-2; 8 nucleotides match TRBD1. Germline assignment: CDR1 ENHRY and CDR2 SYGVKD. This CDR3 contains 12 residues. Trimming cost V 6 bases and J 4 bases; bases outside gene matches: 1. DNA for the CDR3: TGTGCCATCAGGGGACAGGTCTATGGCTACACCTTC. Translated: CAIRGQVYGYTF.

Written as DNA, the CDR3 is TGTGCCAGCAGCGGAGTAGCGGGAACTTACAATGAGCAGTTCTTC. It codes for CASSGVAGTYNEQFF. This chain joins TRBV9 and TRBJ2-1; 8 bases match TRBD2. V trimming: 3 bases; J trimming: 4 bases; junction bases outside the gene matches: 6. Germline V gene lookup returns CDR1 SGDLS and CDR2 YYNGEE. CDR3 length equals 15 residues.